The sequence of this TCR beta chain was determined in a study of cytomegalovirus exposure and HLA in healthy donors. Across the study: Genetic ancestry analysis placed approximately 79% of the 398 donors that were genotyped in the Caucasian-associated cluster.

Whole-study findings and limits: Analysis was carried out at a later point, and it linked a missense DCLRE1C variant to TCR beta V- and J-gene trimming.

CDR3 length: 14 residues. Germline CDR1 reads MNHNY; CDR2 reads SVGAGI (reference sequence). The V end lost 2 bases, the J end lost 3 bases, and 10 bases lay between the germline ends. As for the donors, each was a healthy bone marrow donor. The PCR contained 60 Vbeta and 13 Jbeta primers. Sequencing was performed with immunoSEQ multiplex PCR; in TCRdb, only in-frame clones are kept and a portion is missing. The sample shows around 130,000 clones, about 70% of them seen only once. Concerning this clone: Its antigen remains unidentified. The same CDR3 also results from other DNA sequences found in this sample.

This TCR was sampled from a middle-aged woman in good health and CMV-seropositive. The material sequenced was PBMCs. The chain recombines TRBV6-6 with TRBJ2-5; no reliable D call. The CDR3 nucleotides read TGTGCCAGCAGTTACGCATCTTCAGAAGAGACCCAGTACTTC. The encoded protein is CASSYASSEETQYF.